Below are 30 T cell receptor beta chains sequenced from a single sample in a study of T cell changes during pregnancy in multiple sclerosis. Clones were sequenced by immunoSEQ multiplex PCR, and TCRdb holds only the in-frame ones, with some missing. The table lists about 46,000 clones, 90% to 95% of them singletons. The sequences come from CD8+ T cells from peripheral blood mononuclear cells, collected in the first trimester of pregnancy. These TCRs come from a female donor with multiple sclerosis, enrolled in a pregnancy study.

The chain uses TRBV6-1 and TRBJ1-1; no reliable D call. CDR1 MNHNS and CDR2 SASEGT come from the germline V gene. V was clipped by 6 bases and J by 2 bases, with 7 bases between them. This CDR3 contains 12 residues. Written as DNA, the CDR3 is TGTGCCAGCAGGACAACTAACACTGAAGCTTTCTTT. Residues: CASRTTNTEAFF.

The rearrangement links TRBV13 to TRBJ2-1, with 9 bases matching TRBD1. This CDR3 comprises 15 residues. Germline trimming cut 3 bases from V and 9 bases from J; bases unmatched to any gene: 9. CDR1 and CDR2 (germline): PRHDT, FYEKMQ (reference sequence). CDR3 protein: CASSFLGTGSFEQFF. The CDR3 region has the DNA TGTGCCAGCAGCTTTCTGGGGACAGGGTCTTTTGAGCAGTTCTTC.

The chain couples TRBV4-3 to TRBJ2-1; a weak D match, TRBD2 (6 bases). V was trimmed by 4 bases and J by 7 bases, leaving 20 bases between them. This CDR3 is built from 16 residues. Per germline, CDR1 LGHNA and CDR2 YSLEER. The CDR3 nucleotides read TGCGCCAGCAGCCCGGAAGCGGGCGGGGTTGTAAATGAGCAGTTCTTC. Its translation: CASSPEAGGVVNEQFF.

The chain is built from TRBV6-1 and TRBJ1-5, with 7 bases lining up with TRBD1. CDR1 and CDR2 from the germline V gene are MNHNS and SASEGT. Germline trimming cut 7 bases from V and 4 bases from J; bases unmatched to any gene: 10. This CDR3 is built from 15 residues. The CDR3 reads CASKLTGAVNQPQHF. The CDR3 DNA follows: TGTGCCAGCAAACTTACAGGGGCGGTTAATCAGCCCCAGCATTTT.

The chain joins TRBV6-4 to TRBJ2-3; D is possibly TRBD2 (6 bases). This CDR3 is built from 14 residues. V was trimmed by 5 bases and J by 0 bases, leaving 9 bases between them. CDR1 and CDR2 from the germline V gene are MRHNA and SNTAGT. CDR3 sequence: CASSSGTSTDTQYF. In nucleotides, the CDR3 is TGTGCCAGCAGTTCCGGGACTAGCACAGATACGCAGTATTTT.

The V gene is TRBV27, the J gene TRBJ1-5; 7 bases line up with TRBD1. Germline V gene data show CDR1 as MNHEY and CDR2 as SMNVEV (reference sequence). Trimming removed 6 bases from V and 4 bases from J; junction bases left unmatched: 6. The CDR3 is 14 residues long. CDR3 amino acids: CASSRTGENQPQHF. CDR3 nucleotide sequence: TGTGCCAGCAGCCGGACAGGAGAAAATCAGCCCCAGCATTTT.

This clone was seen only once. The V call is TRBV5-1, the J call TRBJ2-2; TRBD2 might be the D (5 bases). Trimming removed 1 base from V and 4 bases from J, with 8 bases in between. The CDR3 is 14 amino acids. Looked up from germline, CDR1 is SGHRS and CDR2 is YFSETQ. CDR3 nucleotide sequence: TGCGCCAGCAGCTTGTGGGAGTCCACCGGGGAGCTGTTTTTT. This gives the protein CASSLWESTGELFF. The full variable domain, its missing parts supplied by reference TRBV5-1 and TRBJ2-2, is KAGVTQTPRYLIKTRGQQVTLSCSPISGHRSVSWYQQTPGQGLQFLFEYFSETQRNKGNFPGRFSGRQFSNSRSEMNVSTLELGDSALYLCASSLWESTGELFFGEGSRLTVL.

V and J are TRBV5-5 and TRBJ2-7, with D perhaps TRBD2 (6 bases). This CDR3 is built from 14 residues. In germline, CDR1 is SGHKS, CDR2 YYEKEE (reference sequence). Trimming shortened V by 3 bases and J by 7 bases, and 17 bases separated the two germline ends. In DNA form, the CDR3 reads TGTGCCAGCAGCTCCTCCGGAGGGGCTGGAGAGCAGTACTTC. Translated: CASSSSGGAGEQYF.

V and J are TRBV4-1 and TRBJ2-1; TRBD2 matches 12 bases. This CDR3 comprises 16 residues. Germline-derived CDR1 and CDR2 are MGHRA and YSYEKL. V gave up 2 bases and J gave up 8 bases; unmatched junction bases: 7. CDR3 bases: TGCGCCAGCAGCCAATCTAGCGGGAGGGTCAGCGATGAGCAGTTCTTC. Translating it yields CASSQSSGRVSDEQFF.

The V and J genes are TRBV9 and TRBJ2-1, with D perhaps matching TRBD2 (7 bases). Trimming took 3 bases from V and 0 from J, leaving 13 bases between them. The germline CDR1 and CDR2 sequences are SGDLS and YYNGEE. The length of the CDR3 is 16 residues. The CDR3 sequence: CASSGGGGGSYNEQFF. The CDR3 bases are TGTGCCAGCAGCGGGGGGGGCGGGGGCTCCTACAATGAGCAGTTCTTC. Complete variable domain (other parts from reference TRBV9 and TRBJ2-1): DSGVTQTPKHLITATGQRVTLRCSPRSGDLSVYWYQQSLDQGLQFLIQYYNGEERAKGNILERFSAQQFPDLHSELNLSSLELGDSALYFCASSGGGGGSYNEQFFGPGTRLTVL.

The chain combines TRBV5-4 with TRBJ2-2, with D uncertain. From germline, CDR1 is SGHNT and CDR2 YYREEE (reference sequence). This CDR3 has 14 residues. With 3 bases removed from V and 4 bases from J, the gap between germline ends came to 10 bases. CDR3 nucleotide sequence: TGTGCCAGCAGCTCTCTACAGATCACCGGGGAGCTGTTTTTT. Translating gives CASSSLQITGELFF.

The V gene is TRBV28, the J gene TRBJ2-2, with 10 positions matching TRBD1. This CDR3 comprises 16 residues. Germline values: CDR1 MDHEN, CDR2 SYDVKM. V shed 6 bases and J 0 bases; nucleotides not matched to a gene: 4. This CDR3 is CASSWGQGSNTGELFF. In DNA form, the CDR3 reads TGTGCCAGCAGCTGGGGACAGGGGTCGAACACCGGGGAGCTGTTTTTT. Based on the CDR3 plus reference TRBV28 and TRBJ2-2, the full variable domain is DVKVTQSSRYLVKRTGEKVFLECVQDMDHENMFWYRQDPGLGLRLIYFSYDVKMKEKGDIPEGYSVSREKKERFSLILESASTNQTSMYLCASSWGQGSNTGELFFGEGSRLTVL.

V and J are TRBV7-9 and TRBJ2-1; TRBD1 might be the D (6 bases). Germline V lookup: CDR1 SEHNR, CDR2 FQNEAQ (reference sequence). Trimming took off 5 bases at V and 7 bases at J, with 15 bases between the two ends. This CDR3 region has 14 residues. The CDR3 nucleotides are TGTGCCAGCAGCGATCTGGGGGCGCGGAATGAGCAGTTCTTC. It specifies CASSDLGARNEQFF.

This sequence joins TRBV2 and TRBJ2-1; 9 bases fit TRBD1. J lost 9 bases, V lost 9 bases, and 9 bases had no gene match. The CDR3 runs 13 residues. CDR1 is SNHLY and CDR2 is FYNNEI in the germline V gene. The CDR3 coding sequence is TGTGCCAGAGGGACAGGGCCCCTCCCTGAGCAGTTCTTC. Protein sequence: CARGTGPLPEQFF.

The V gene is TRBV5-1, the J gene TRBJ2-7; D perhaps matches TRBD2 (6 bases). The CDR3 is 16 amino acids. Germline CDR1 and CDR2: SGHRS and YFSETQ. V lost 0 bases and J 4 bases, leaving 17 bases between the germline ends. CDR3 nucleotide sequence: TGCGCCAGCAGCTTGGCTCCTAGCCAGGGAGGATACGAGCAGTACTTC. It codes for CASSLAPSQGGYEQYF. Combining the CDR3 with reference TRBV5-1 and TRBJ2-7 gives the whole variable domain KAGVTQTPRYLIKTRGQQVTLSCSPISGHRSVSWYQQTPGQGLQFLFEYFSETQRNKGNFPGRFSGRQFSNSRSEMNVSTLELGDSALYLCASSLAPSQGGYEQYFGPGTRLTVT.

The genes are TRBV28 and TRBJ2-2; perhaps TRBD2 as D (5 bases). The CDR3 loop spans 16 amino acids. V gave up 7 bases and J gave up 4 bases, with 19 bases separating them. Germline V gene lookup returns CDR1 MDHEN and CDR2 SYDVKM. This CDR3 is CASNLEDSPSTGELFF. The CDR3 DNA follows: TGTGCCAGCAACCTGGAGGACTCCCCGAGCACCGGGGAGCTGTTTTTT.

The rearrangement joins TRBV7-2 to TRBJ2-7; 8 bases align to TRBD2. The CDR3 is 15 amino acids. CDR1 and CDR2 (germline): SGHTA, FQGNSA. The ends lost 7 bases at V and 0 bases at J; junction bases unmatched: 8. CDR3 sequence (DNA): TGTGCCAGCACCCGGGAGGGTCGAAACTCCTACGAGCAGTACTTC. As protein: CASTREGRNSYEQYF.

This rearrangement joins TRBV5-1 to TRBJ1-1; D uncertain. The CDR3 is 13 residues long. Germline V CDR1 and CDR2: SGHRS, YFSETQ. Trimming stripped 7 bases from V and 1 base from J, with 11 bases between. The CDR3 DNA follows: TGCGCCAGCGAAGGAGGTTCGAACACTGAAGCTTTCTTT. It yields the protein CASEGGSNTEAFF.

As DNA, the CDR3 is TGTGCCAGCAGCTTAAGGGGCAGGTCACCCCTCCACTTT. Its translation: CASSLRGRSPLHF. The chain carries TRBV7-3 and TRBJ1-6, with a weak D call TRBD1 (5 bases). With 1 base removed from V and 10 bases from J, the gap between germline ends came to 8 bases. Looked up from germline, CDR1 is SGHTA and CDR2 is FQGTGA. The CDR3 extends over 13 amino acids.

The rearrangement uses TRBV2 and TRBJ1-2, with TRBD1 matching over 7 bases. The trim removed 6 bases at V and 8 bases at J, leaving 12 bases unmatched. CDR3 length: 14 amino acids. Germline CDR1 SNHLY, CDR2 FYNNEI. CDR3 sequence reads: CASRGFGTAKGYTF. Here the CDR3 DNA reads TGTGCCAGCAGGGGATTTGGGACAGCGAAAGGCTACACCTTC.

The chain carries TRBV28 and TRBJ2-5; 8 bases map to TRBD1. The germline V gene encodes CDR1 MDHEN and CDR2 SYDVKM. With V trimmed by 2 bases and J by 5 bases, 7 bases remained unmatched. The CDR3 length is 15 residues. CDR3 DNA: TGTGCCAGCAGTTTACAGGGGGCGGGTGACGAGACCCAGTACTTC. This translates into CASSLQGAGDETQYF.

V gene TRBV2 combines with J gene TRBJ2-3; D is undetermined. Germline CDR1 and CDR2: SNHLY and FYNNEI. The V end was cut by 1 base, the J end by 4 bases, with 12 bases between. The CDR3 consists of 15 residues. CDR3 amino acids: CASSEESRESDTQYF. For the CDR3, the DNA is TGTGCCAGCAGTGAAGAGTCTCGCGAGTCAGATACGCAGTATTTT.

V is TRBV7-3 and J is TRBJ2-7; 8 bases are a match to TRBD1. The CDR3 sequence is 15 residues long. Germline CDR1 is SGHTA and CDR2 is FQGTGA. V was clipped by 4 bases and J by 4 bases; unmatched bases: 9. The CDR3 loop reads CASSSGQGPLYEQYF. For the CDR3, the DNA is TGTGCCAGCAGCTCAGGACAGGGCCCCTTATACGAGCAGTACTTC.

This clone was seen only once. The chain recombines TRBV6-5 with TRBJ2-3; 10 bases map to TRBD2. The CDR3 has 14 residues. Looked up from germline, CDR1 is MNHEY and CDR2 is SVGAGI. V dropped 9 bases and J dropped 2; count of bases not matched to a gene: 5. The CDR3 loop reads CARRTSGNTDTQYF. The CDR3 bases are TGTGCCAGGCGGACTAGCGGTAACACAGATACGCAGTATTTT.

This chain connects TRBV19 to TRBJ2-1; D call uncertain. Germline V gene data show CDR1 as LNHDA and CDR2 as SQIVND (reference sequence). V was clipped by 3 bases and J by 7 bases, with 13 bases between them. The CDR3 covers 14 residues. This CDR3 reads CASSMALLLNEQFF. The CDR3 DNA follows: TGTGCCAGTAGTATGGCCCTCCTCTTAAATGAGCAGTTCTTC.

The chain couples TRBV9 to TRBJ2-2, with TRBD2 matching over 7 bases. Germline CDR1 and CDR2: SGDLS and YYNGEE. The CDR3 contains 16 residues. Trimming removed 3 bases from V and 2 bases from J; junction bases left unmatched: 7. The CDR3 protein is CASSAGGGINTGELFF. CDR3 DNA sequence: TGTGCCAGCAGCGCTGGGGGGGGAATAAACACCGGGGAGCTGTTTTTT.

This chain uses TRBV19 with TRBJ1-2; tentative D call: TRBD1 (5 bases). The CDR3 is 13 residues long. Germline-derived CDR1 and CDR2 are LNHDA and SQIVND (reference sequence). Trimming stripped 7 bases from V and 3 bases from J, with 12 bases between. The CDR3 DNA is TGTGCCAGTAAAGGGGTTTTCGACTATGGCTACACCTTC. Its translation: CASKGVFDYGYTF.

This chain uses TRBV9 with TRBJ2-1; TRBD1 aligns across 9 bases. Germline trimming cut 0 bases from V and 7 bases from J; bases unmatched to any gene: 14. The CDR3 is 18 amino acids. Germline CDR1 SGDLS, CDR2 YYNGEE. CDR3: CASSVAKGRDRDGNEQFF. CDR3 bases: TGTGCCAGCAGCGTAGCCAAAGGTAGGGACAGGGATGGGAATGAGCAGTTCTTC.

The CDR3 sequence: CASSHDPRTSGVGEQYF. The CDR3 DNA reads TGCGCCAGCAGCCACGACCCCCGGACTAGCGGGGTGGGAGAGCAGTACTTC. The chain has TRBV4-1 and TRBJ2-7; TRBD2 agrees at 12 bases. Losses at the gene ends were 3 bases for V and 7 bases for J; bases not matched to a gene: 13. This CDR3 has 17 residues. Germline loops: CDR1 MGHRA, CDR2 YSYEKL.

The chain has TRBV9 and TRBJ1-1; tentatively, D is TRBD1 (6 bases). The CDR3 has 15 residues. Per germline, CDR1 SGDLS and CDR2 YYNGEE. Trimming cost V 1 base and J 4 bases, with 14 bases left between them. CDR3 protein: CASSVLREGVTEAFF. CDR3 DNA: TGTGCCAGCAGCGTATTGCGGGAGGGGGTCACTGAAGCTTTCTTT.